A selection of T cell receptor beta chains follows, all from one sample in a study of T cells in Graves' hyperthyroidism and ophthalmopathy. TCRdb re-analysed the multiplex PCR reads in MiXCR, keeping a single row per CDR3 protein. The table has about 480,000 distinct CDR3 sequences, roughly 14% seen once. Sequences were obtained from blood. The origin of the receptors is a woman aged 18-30 years with Graves' hyperthyroidism. Both conserved end residues are part of each CDR3. Each record gives: D gene, clone size, V gene, J gene, CDR3 length, CDR3 protein, CDR3 DNA. D genes are given only for firm matches. The listing skips clone size in some rows; elsewhere it reads once, few, many or a size class.

D: NA
size: many
V: TRBV5-1
J: TRBJ1-1
length: 13
CDR3: CASSWTAGTEAFF
DNA: TGCGCCAGCAGCTGGACAGCGGGCACTGAAGCTTTCTTT

D: NA
size: few
V: TRBV4-2
J: TRBJ2-4
length: 18
CDR3: CASSQDMQGRRAKNIQYF
DNA: TGTGCCAGCAGCCAAGATATGCAGGGGAGGCGGGCCAAAAACATTCAGTACTTC

D: NA
size: few
V: TRBV6-1
J: TRBJ1-1
length: 12
CDR3: CASSDPGNGAFF
DNA: TGTGCCAGCAGTGATCCGGGTAATGGCGCTTTCTTT

D: NA
size: few
V: TRBV5-1
J: TRBJ1-4
length: 15
CDR3: CASSLTGHVDEKLFF
DNA: TGCGCCAGCAGCTTGACAGGGCACGTCGATGAAAAACTGTTTTTT

D: TRBD1
size: many
V: TRBV7-3
J: TRBJ1-5
length: 15
CDR3: CASSTGTGDNQPQHF
DNA: TGTGCCAGCAGCACCGGGACAGGGGATAATCAGCCCCAGCATTTT

D: TRBD1
size: NA
V: TRBV7-3
J: TRBJ2-2
length: 17
CDR3: CASSPGRDRGSTGELFF
DNA: TGTGCCAGCAGCCCTGGGCGGGACAGGGGAAGCACCGGGGAGCTGTTTTTT

D: NA
size: few
V: TRBV4-2
J: TRBJ1-1
length: 14
CDR3: CASRQLTGSTEAFF
DNA: TGTGCCAGCAGACAACTTACAGGGAGCACTGAAGCTTTCTTT

D: NA
size: few
V: TRBV27
J: TRBJ2-1
length: 12
CDR3: CASSDSYNEQFF
DNA: TGTGCCAGCAGCGATTCCTACAATGAGCAGTTCTTC

D: TRBD1
size: NA
V: TRBV2
J: TRBJ1-2
length: 16
CDR3: CASSEGGTGGNYGYTF
DNA: TGTGCCAGCAGTGAAGGGGGGACAGGGGGTAACTATGGCTACACCTTC

D: NA
size: many
V: TRBV2
J: TRBJ2-2
length: 15
CDR3: CASSDYYRGTGELFF
DNA: TGTGCCAGCAGTGATTACTACCGGGGCACCGGGGAGCTGTTTTTT

D: TRBD2
size: NA
V: TRBV3-1
J: TRBJ2-5
length: 13
CDR3: CASSHSGTLFWHF
DNA: TGTGCCAGCAGCCACAGCGGGACCTTGTTTTGGCACTTC

D: NA
size: many
V: TRBV20-1
J: TRBJ2-3
length: 13
CDR3: CSASTPRTDTQYF
DNA: TGCAGTGCTAGCACTCCGCGGACAGATACGCAGTATTTT

D: TRBD2
size: few
V: TRBV24-1
J: TRBJ2-3
length: 17
CDR3: CATSDPGTSANTDTQYF
DNA: TGTGCCACCAGTGATCCCGGGACTAGCGCCAACACAGATACGCAGTATTTT

D: TRBD1
size: few
V: TRBV29-1
J: TRBJ2-1
length: 14
CDR3: CSVEGQGVYNEQFF
DNA: TGCAGCGTTGAAGGGCAGGGGGTCTACAATGAGCAGTTCTTC

D: TRBD2
size: many
V: TRBV12-5
J: TRBJ2-1
length: 18
CDR3: CASGLGHIVAGEINEQFF
DNA: TGTGCTAGTGGTTTGGGTCATATCGTAGCGGGGGAAATCAATGAGCAGTTCTTC

D: TRBD2
size: few
V: TRBV2
J: TRBJ2-3
length: 16
CDR3: CASSDSSSGRTDTQYF
DNA: TGTGCCAGCAGTGATTCGTCTAGCGGACGCACAGATACGCAGTATTTT

D: TRBD1
size: NA
V: TRBV19
J: TRBJ2-7
length: 13
CDR3: CASSIPNRGEQYF
DNA: TGTGCCAGTAGTATACCGAACAGGGGCGAGCAGTACTTC

D: TRBD2
size: few
V: TRBV6-1
J: TRBJ2-7
length: 13
CDR3: CASTVTSPYEQYF
DNA: TGTGCCAGCACTGTGACTAGCCCCTACGAGCAGTACTTC

D: NA
size: many
V: TRBV20-1
J: TRBJ2-5
length: 12
CDR3: CSAKDGSETQYF
DNA: TGCAGTGCAAAGGACGGTTCAGAGACCCAGTACTTC

D: NA
size: many
V: TRBV10-3
J: TRBJ2-1
length: 14
CDR3: CAIRRDSSSDEQFF
DNA: TGTGCCATCAGGCGGGACTCCAGTTCGGATGAGCAGTTCTTC

D: NA
size: many
V: TRBV6-1
J: TRBJ1-1
length: 16
CDR3: CASSAEWGLLNTEAFF
DNA: TGTGCCAGCAGTGCAGAGTGGGGGCTTTTGAACACTGAAGCTTTCTTT

D: TRBD1
size: NA
V: TRBV6-1
J: TRBJ2-7
length: 14
CDR3: CASSAGTGFGEQYF
DNA: TGTGCCAGCAGCGCCGGGACAGGGTTTGGGGAGCAGTACTTC

D: TRBD2
size: NA
V: TRBV11-2
J: TRBJ2-5
length: 12
CDR3: CASSLDGAGGYF
DNA: TGTGCCAGCAGCTTAGACGGGGCGGGAGGTTACTTC

D: NA
size: NA
V: TRBV29-1
J: TRBJ1-1
length: 13
CDR3: CSVEGVRVTEAFF
DNA: TGCAGCGTTGAAGGCGTGAGAGTCACTGAAGCTTTCTTT

D: NA
size: NA
V: TRBV18
J: TRBJ1-4
length: 15
CDR3: CASPPRSGLDEKLFF
DNA: TGTGCCAGCCCACCTCGCTCAGGGTTAGATGAAAAACTGTTTTTT

D: TRBD1
size: NA
V: TRBV20-1
J: TRBJ1-2
length: 13
CDR3: CSASGTDDYGYTF
DNA: TGCAGTGCTTCCGGGACAGACGACTATGGCTACACCTTC

D: NA
size: few
V: TRBV7-9
J: TRBJ1-1
length: 15
CDR3: CAGSLAGRDVAEAFF
DNA: TGTGCCGGCAGCTTAGCGGGTAGGGATGTAGCTGAAGCTTTCTTT

D: NA
size: many
V: TRBV12-3/TRBV12-4
J: TRBJ2-5
length: 14
CDR3: CASRPSYLQETQYF
DNA: TGTGCCAGCAGGCCCTCCTACCTCCAAGAGACCCAGTACTTC